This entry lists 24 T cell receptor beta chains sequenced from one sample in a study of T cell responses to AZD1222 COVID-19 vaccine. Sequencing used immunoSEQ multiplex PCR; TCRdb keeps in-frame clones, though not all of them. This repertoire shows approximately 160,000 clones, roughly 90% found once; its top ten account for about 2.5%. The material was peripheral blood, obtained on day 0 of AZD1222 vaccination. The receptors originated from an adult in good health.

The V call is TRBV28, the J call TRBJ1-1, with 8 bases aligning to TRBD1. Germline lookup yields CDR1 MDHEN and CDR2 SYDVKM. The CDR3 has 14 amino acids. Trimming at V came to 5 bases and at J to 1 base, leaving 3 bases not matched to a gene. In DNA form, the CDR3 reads TGTGCCAGCAGTGTCGACAGGGGGAACACTGAAGCTTTCTTT. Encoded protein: CASSVDRGNTEAFF. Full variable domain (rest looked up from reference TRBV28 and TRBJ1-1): DVKVTQSSRYLVKRTGEKVFLECVQDMDHENMFWYRQDPGLGLRLIYFSYDVKMKEKGDIPEGYSVSREKKERFSLILESASTNQTSMYLCASSVDRGNTEAFFGQGTRLTVV.

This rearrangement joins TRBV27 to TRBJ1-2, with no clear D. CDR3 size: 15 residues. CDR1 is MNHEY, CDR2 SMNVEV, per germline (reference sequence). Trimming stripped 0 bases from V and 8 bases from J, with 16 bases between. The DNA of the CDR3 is TGTGCCAGCAGTTTATCGCCCGGCATAGGAGTCGGCTACACCTTC. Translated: CASSLSPGIGVGYTF.

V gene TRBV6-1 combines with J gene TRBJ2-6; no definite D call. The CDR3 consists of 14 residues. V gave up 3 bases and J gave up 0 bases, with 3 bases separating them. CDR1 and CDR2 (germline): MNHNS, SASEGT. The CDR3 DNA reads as TGTGCCAGCAGTGAGAGCTCTGGGGCCAACGTCCTGACTTTC. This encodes CASSESSGANVLTF.

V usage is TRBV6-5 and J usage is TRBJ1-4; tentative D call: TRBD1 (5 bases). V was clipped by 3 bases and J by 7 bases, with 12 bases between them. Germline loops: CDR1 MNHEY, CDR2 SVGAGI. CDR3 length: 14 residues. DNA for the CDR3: TGTGCCAGCAGTTATCGGGGGTCGGGTGAAAAACTGTTTTTT. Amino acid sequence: CASSYRGSGEKLFF.

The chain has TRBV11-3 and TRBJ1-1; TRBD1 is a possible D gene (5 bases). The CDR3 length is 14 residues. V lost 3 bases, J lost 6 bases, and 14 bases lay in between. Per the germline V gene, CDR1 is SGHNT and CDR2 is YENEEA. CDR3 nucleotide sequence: TGTGCCAGCAGCTTGGGGGGGGATCGCGCTGAAGCTTTCTTT. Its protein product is CASSLGGDRAEAFF.

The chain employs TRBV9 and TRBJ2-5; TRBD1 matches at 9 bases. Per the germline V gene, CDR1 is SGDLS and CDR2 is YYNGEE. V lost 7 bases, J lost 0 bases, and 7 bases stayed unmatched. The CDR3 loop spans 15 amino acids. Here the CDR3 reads CASAVGDRDQETQYF. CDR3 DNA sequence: TGTGCCAGCGCAGTAGGGGACAGGGACCAAGAGACCCAGTACTTC.

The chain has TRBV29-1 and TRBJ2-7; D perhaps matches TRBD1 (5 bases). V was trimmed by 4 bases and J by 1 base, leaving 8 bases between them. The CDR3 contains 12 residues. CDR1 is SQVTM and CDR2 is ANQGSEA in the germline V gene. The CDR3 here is CSVADTSYEQYF. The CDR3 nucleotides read TGCAGCGTTGCGGACACGTCCTACGAGCAGTACTTC.

The CDR3 reads CASSLILTSTDTQYF. DNA of the CDR3: TGTGCCAGCAGCTTAATCCTGACTAGCACAGATACGCAGTATTTT. The chain employs TRBV7-3 and TRBJ2-3, with D uncertain. Germline lookup yields CDR1 SGHTA and CDR2 FQGTGA. CDR3 length: 15 amino acids. V lost 1 base and J 0 bases, leaving 8 bases between the germline ends. Filled out from reference TRBV7-3 and TRBJ2-3, the complete variable domain reads GAGVSQTPSNKVTEKGKYVELRCDPISGHTALYWYRQSLGQGPEFLIYFQGTGAADDSGLPNDRFFAVRPEGSVSTLKIQRTERGDSAVYLCASSLILTSTDTQYFGPGTRLTVL.

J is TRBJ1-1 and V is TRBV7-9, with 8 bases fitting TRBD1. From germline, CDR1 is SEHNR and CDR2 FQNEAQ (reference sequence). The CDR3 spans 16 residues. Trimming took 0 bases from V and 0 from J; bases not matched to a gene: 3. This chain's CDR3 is CASSLAAGGMNTEAFF. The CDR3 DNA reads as TGTGCCAGCAGCTTAGCGGCAGGGGGCATGAACACTGAAGCTTTCTTT.

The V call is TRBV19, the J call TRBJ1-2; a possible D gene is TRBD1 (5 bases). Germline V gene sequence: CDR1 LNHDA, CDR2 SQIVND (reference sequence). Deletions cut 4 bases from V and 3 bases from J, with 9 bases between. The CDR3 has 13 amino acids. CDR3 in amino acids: CASSTQGYYGYTF. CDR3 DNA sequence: TGTGCCAGTAGTACTCAGGGCTACTATGGCTACACCTTC.

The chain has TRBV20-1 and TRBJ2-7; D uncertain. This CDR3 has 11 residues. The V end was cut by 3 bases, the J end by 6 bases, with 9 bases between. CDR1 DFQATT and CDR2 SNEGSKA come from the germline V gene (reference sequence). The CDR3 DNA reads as TGCAGTGCTAGGGAGAGTGGCGAGCAGTACTTC. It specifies CSARESGEQYF.

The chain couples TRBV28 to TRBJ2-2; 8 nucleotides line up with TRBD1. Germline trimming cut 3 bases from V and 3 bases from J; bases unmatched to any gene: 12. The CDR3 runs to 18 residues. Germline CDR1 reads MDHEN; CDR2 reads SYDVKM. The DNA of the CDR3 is TGTGCCAGCAGTTTCCCTCGGACAGGGTGGATCGACACCGGGGAGCTGTTTTTT. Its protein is CASSFPRTGWIDTGELFF.

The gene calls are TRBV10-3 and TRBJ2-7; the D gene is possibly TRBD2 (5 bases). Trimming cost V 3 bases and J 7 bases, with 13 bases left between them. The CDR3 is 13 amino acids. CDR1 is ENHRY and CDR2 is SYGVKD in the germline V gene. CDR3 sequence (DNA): TGTGCCATCAGTGATGGGAGATCAAGGGAGCAGTACTTC. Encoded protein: CAISDGRSREQYF.

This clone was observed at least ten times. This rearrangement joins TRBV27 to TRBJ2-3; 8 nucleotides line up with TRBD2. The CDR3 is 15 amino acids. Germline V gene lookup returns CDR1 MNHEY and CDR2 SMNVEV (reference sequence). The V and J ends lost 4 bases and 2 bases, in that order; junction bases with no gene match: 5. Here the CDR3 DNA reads TGTGCCAGCAGTTCGGGGGGGCGGTTCACAGATACGCAGTATTTT. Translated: CASSSGGRFTDTQYF.

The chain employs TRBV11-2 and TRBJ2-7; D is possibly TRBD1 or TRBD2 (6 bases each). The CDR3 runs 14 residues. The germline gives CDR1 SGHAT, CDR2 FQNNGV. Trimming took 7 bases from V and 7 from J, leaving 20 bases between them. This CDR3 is CASTYYGGRGEQYF. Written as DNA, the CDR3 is TGTGCCAGCACCTACTATGGGGGGCGCGGAGAGCAGTACTTC.

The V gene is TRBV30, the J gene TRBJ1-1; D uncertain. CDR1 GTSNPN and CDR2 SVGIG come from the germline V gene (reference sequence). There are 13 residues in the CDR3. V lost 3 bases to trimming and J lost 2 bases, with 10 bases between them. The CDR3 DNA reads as TGTGCCTGGAGCGATCAGGTAAACACTGAAGCTTTCTTT. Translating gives CAWSDQVNTEAFF.

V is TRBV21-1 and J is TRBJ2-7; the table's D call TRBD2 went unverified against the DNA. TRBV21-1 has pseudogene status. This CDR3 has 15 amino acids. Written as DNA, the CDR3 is TGTGCCAGCAGCCCGGAGGTTTTTCGGGCCTACGAGCAGTACTTC. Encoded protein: CASSPEVFRAYEQYF.

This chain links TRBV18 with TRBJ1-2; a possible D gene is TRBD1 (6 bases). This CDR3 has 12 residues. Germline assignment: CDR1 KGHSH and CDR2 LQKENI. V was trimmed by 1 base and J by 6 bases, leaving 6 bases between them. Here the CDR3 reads CASSPRQDGYTF. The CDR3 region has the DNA TGTGCCAGCTCACCACGACAGGATGGCTACACCTTC.

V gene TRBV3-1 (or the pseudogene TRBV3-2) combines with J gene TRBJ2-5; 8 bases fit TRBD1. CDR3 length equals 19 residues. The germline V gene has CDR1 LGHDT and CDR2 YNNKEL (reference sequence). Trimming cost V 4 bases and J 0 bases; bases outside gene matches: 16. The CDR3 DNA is TGTGCCAGCAGCCGACGACAGGGGCGACCACTTTCGTACCAAGAGACCCAGTACTTC. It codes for CASSRRQGRPLSYQETQYF.

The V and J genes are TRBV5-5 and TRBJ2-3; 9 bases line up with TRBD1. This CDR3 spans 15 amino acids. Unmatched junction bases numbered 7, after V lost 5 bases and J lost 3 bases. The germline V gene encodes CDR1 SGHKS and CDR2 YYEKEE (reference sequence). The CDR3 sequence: CASSPGQGRTDTQYF. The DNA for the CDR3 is TGTGCCAGCAGTCCAGGACAGGGGCGTACAGATACGCAGTATTTT.

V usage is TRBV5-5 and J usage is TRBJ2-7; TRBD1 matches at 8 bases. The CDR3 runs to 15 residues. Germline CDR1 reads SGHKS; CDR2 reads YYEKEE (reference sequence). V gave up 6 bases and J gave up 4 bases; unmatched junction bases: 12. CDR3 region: CASNLEDRGWYEQYF. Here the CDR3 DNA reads TGTGCCAGCAACTTAGAAGACAGGGGATGGTACGAGCAGTACTTC. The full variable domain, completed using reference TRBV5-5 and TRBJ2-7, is DAGVTQSPTHLIKTRGQQVTLRCSPISGHKSVSWYQQVLGQGPQFIFQYYEKEERGRGNFPDRFSARQFPNYSSELNVNALLLGDSALYLCASNLEDRGWYEQYFGPGTRLTVT.

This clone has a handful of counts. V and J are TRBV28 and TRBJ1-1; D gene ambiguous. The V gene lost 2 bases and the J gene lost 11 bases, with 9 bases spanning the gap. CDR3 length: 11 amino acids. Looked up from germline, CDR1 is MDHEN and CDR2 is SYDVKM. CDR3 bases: TGTGCCAGCAGTTTAGGGAGGCATGCTTTCTTT. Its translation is CASSLGRHAFF.

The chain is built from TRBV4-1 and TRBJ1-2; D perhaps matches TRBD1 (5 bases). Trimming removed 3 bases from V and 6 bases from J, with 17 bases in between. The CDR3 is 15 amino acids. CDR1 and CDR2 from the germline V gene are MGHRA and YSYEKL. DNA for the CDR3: TGCGCCAGCAGCCAGGGAGAGGGAACCAGGGATGGCTACACCTTC. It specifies CASSQGEGTRDGYTF.

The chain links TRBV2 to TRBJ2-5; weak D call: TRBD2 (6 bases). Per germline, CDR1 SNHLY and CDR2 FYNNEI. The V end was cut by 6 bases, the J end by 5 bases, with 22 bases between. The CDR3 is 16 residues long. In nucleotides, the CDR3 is TGTGCCAGCAGAGGCACTGGGCGGCGGGACGGGGAGACCCAGTACTTC. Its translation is CASRGTGRRDGETQYF.